This T cell receptor (beta chain) was sequenced during a study of cytomegalovirus exposure and HLA in healthy donors. The PCR ran on 60 Vbeta and 13 Jbeta primers. Only in-frame clones appear in the TCRdb table, and some are missing; sequencing was by immunoSEQ multiplex PCR. Among 95,000 to 110,000 clones listed, 70% to 85% were seen once. Whole-study findings and limits: The analysis excluded some indistinguishable V segments, including TRBV6-2 and TRBV6-3.

The CDR3 runs to 14 residues. The germline gives CDR1 MGHRA, CDR2 YSYEKL. For this clone: The antigen is unknown. Its ends do not fully match the called genes, so a read error is possible.

This chain uses TRBV4-1 with TRBJ1-4, with 7 bases identical to TRBD1. The origin of this receptor is a woman younger than 35 in good health and CMV-seropositive. Sequencing input: PBMCs. The CDR3 DNA is TGCGCCAGCAGCCAAGATCCGGGACAGCCTGGACGAGTTTTT. As protein: CASSQDPGQPGRVF.